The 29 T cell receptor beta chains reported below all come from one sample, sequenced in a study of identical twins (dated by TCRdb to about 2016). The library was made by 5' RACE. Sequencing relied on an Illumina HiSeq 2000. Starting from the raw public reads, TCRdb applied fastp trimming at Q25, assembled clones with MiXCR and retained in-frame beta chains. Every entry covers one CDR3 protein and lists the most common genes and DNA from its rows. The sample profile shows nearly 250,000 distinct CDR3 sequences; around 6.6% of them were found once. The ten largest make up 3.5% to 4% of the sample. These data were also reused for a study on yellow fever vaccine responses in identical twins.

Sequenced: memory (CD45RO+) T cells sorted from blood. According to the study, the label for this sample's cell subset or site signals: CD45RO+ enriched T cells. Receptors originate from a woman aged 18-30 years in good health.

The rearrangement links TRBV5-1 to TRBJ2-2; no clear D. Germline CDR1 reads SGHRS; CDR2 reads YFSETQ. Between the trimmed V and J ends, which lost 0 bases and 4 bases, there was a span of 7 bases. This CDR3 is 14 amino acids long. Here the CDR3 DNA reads TGCGCCAGCAGCTTGGGCTCTTTCACCGGGGAGCTGTTTTTT. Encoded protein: CASSLGSFTGELFF.

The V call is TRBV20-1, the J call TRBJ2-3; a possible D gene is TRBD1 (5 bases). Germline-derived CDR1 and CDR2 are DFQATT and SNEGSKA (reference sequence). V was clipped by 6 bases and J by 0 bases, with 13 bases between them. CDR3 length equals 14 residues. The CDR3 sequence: CSARAPMSTDTQYF. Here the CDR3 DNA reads TGCAGTGCCAGGGCCCCAATGAGCACAGATACGCAGTATTTT.

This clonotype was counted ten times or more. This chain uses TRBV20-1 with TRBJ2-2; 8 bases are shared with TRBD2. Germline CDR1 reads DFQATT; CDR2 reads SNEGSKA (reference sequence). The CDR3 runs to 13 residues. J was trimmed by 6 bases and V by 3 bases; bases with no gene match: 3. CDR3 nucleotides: TGCAGTGCTAGCGGGAGGGAGGCCGGGGAGCTGTTTTTT. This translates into CSASGREAGELFF.

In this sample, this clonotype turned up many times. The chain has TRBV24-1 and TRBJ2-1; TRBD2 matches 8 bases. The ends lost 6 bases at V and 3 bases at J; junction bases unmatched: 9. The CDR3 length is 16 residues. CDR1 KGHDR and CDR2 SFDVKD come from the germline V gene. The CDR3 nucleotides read TGTGCCACCAGTTCGACAGCGGGAGATATCTACAATGAGCAGTTCTTC. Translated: CATSSTAGDIYNEQFF.

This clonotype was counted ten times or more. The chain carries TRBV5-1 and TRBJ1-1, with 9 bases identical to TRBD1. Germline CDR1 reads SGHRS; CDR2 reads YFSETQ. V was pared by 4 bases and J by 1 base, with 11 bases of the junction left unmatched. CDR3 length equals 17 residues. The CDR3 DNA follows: TGCGCCAGCAGCCGCCGGACAACAGGGGGCGGGAACACTGAAGCTTTCTTT. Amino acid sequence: CASSRRTTGGGNTEAFF.

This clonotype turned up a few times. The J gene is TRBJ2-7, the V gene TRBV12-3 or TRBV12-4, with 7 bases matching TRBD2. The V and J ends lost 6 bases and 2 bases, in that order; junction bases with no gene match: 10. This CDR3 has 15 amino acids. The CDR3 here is CASRHGAGDAYEQYF. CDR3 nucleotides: TGTGCCAGCAGGCATGGCGCGGGAGACGCCTACGAGCAGTACTTC.

The CDR3 bases are TGCGCCATGGAGAATTACTTCTCTGGGGCCAACGTCCTGACTTTC. Protein: CAMENYFSGANVLTF. The chain has TRBV4-1 and TRBJ2-6, with no clear D. V dropped 10 bases and J dropped 0 bases, with 13 bases sitting between them. CDR3 size: 15 residues. CDR1 MGHRA and CDR2 YSYEKL come from the germline V gene.

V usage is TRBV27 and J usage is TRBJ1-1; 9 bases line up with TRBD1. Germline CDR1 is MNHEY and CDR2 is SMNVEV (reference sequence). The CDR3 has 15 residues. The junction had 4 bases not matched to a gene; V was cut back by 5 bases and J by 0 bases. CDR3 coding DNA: TGTGCCAGCAGTCTGGGACAGGGCGTGAACACTGAAGCTTTCTTT. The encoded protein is CASSLGQGVNTEAFF.

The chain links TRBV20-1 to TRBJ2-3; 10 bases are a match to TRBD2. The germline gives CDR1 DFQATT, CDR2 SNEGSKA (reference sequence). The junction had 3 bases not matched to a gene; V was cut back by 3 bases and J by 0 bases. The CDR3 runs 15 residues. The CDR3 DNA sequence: TGCAGTGCTAGCCTTAGCGGGGGGAGCACAGATACGCAGTATTTT. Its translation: CSASLSGGSTDTQYF.

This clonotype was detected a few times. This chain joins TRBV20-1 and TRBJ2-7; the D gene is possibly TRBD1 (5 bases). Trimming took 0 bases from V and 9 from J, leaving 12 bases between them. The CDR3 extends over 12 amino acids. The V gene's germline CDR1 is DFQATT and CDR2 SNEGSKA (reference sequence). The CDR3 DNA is TGCAGTGCTAGAGATGGTCCAGGGTTGCAGTACTTC. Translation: CSARDGPGLQYF.

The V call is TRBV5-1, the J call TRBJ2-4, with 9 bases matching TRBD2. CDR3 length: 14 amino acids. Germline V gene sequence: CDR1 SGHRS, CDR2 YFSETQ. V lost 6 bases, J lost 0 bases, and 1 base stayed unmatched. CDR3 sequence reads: CASTSGVAKNIQYF. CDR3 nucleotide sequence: TGCGCCAGCACTAGCGGGGTAGCCAAAAACATTCAGTACTTC.

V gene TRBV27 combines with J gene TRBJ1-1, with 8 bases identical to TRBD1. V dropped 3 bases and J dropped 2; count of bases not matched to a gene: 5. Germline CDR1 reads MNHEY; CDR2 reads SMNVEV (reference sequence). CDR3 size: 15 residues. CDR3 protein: CASSLGDRTNTEAFF. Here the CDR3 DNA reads TGTGCCAGCAGTTTGGGGGACAGGACAAACACTGAAGCTTTCTTT.

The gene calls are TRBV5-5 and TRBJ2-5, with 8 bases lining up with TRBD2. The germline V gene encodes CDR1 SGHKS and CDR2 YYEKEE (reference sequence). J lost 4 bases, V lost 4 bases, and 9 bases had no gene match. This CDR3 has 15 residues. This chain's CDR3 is CASSRSGGPRETQYF. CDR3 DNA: TGTGCCAGCAGCCGTTCGGGGGGGCCTCGAGAGACCCAGTACTTC.

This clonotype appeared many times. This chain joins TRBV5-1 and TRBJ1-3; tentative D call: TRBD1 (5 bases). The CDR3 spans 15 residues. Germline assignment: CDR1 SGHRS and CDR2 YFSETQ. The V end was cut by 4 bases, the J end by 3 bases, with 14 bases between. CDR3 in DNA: TGCGCCAGCAGCACTGATAGGGGTCTTGGAAACACCATATATTTT. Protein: CASSTDRGLGNTIYF.

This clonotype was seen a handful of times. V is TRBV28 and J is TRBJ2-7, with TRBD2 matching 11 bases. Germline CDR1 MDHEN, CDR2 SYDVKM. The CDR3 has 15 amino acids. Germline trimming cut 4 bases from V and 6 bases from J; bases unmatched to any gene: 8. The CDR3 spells CASSYTSGGRGEQYV. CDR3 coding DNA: TGTGCCAGCAGTTACACTAGCGGGGGCCGGGGCGAGCAGTACGTC.

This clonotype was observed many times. The CDR3 spells CASSYGTARVDTQYF. CDR3 sequence (DNA): TGTGCCAGCAGTTACGGGACGGCAAGGGTAGATACGCAGTATTTT. The V call is TRBV6-6, the J call TRBJ2-3, with D perhaps given as TRBD1 or TRBD2 (5 bases each). V was shortened by 2 bases and J by 5 bases, with 14 bases between the two germline ends. The CDR3 extends over 15 amino acids. Germline-derived CDR1 and CDR2 are MNHNY and SVGAGI (reference sequence).

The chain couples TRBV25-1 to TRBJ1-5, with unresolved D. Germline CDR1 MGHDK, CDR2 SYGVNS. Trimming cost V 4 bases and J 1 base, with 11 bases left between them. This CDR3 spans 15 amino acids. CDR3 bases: TGTGCCAGCAGTGGCCCTCGGGAGAGCAATCAGCCCCAGCATTTT. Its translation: CASSGPRESNQPQHF. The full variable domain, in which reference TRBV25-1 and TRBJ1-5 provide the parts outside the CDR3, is EADIYQTPRYLVIGTGKKITLECSQTMGHDKMYWYQQDPGMELHLIHYSYGVNSTEKGDLSSESTVSRIRTEHFPLTLESARPSHTSQYLCASSGPRESNQPQHFGDGTRLSIL.

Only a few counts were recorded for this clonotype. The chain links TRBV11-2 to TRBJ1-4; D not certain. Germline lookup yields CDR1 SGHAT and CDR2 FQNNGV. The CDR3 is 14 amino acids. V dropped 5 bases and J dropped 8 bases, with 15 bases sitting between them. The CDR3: CASSQSTADEKLFF. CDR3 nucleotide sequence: TGTGCCAGCAGCCAAAGCACAGCGGACGAAAAACTGTTTTTT.

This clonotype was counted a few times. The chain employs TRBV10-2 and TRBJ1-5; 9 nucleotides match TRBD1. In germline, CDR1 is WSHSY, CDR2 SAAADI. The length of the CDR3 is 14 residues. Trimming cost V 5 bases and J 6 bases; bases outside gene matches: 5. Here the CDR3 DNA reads TGCGCCAGCAGTTCGGGACAGGGAGGTCAGCCCCAGCATTTT. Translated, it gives CASSSGQGGQPQHF.

Here the CDR3 reads CASSETSGSGLEQFF. In DNA, the CDR3 is TGTGCCAGCAGTGAAACTAGCGGGAGTGGGCTTGAGCAGTTCTTC. The chain couples TRBV25-1 to TRBJ2-1; TRBD2 matches at 11 bases. V lost 2 bases and J lost 9; bases outside the gene matches: 6. The CDR3 is made up of 15 amino acids. Looked up from germline, CDR1 is MGHDK and CDR2 is SYGVNS.

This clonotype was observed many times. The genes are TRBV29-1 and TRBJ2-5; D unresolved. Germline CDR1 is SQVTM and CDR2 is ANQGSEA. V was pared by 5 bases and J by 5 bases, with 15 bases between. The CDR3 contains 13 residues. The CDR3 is CSVNRHVEETQYF. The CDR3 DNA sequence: TGCAGCGTTAATAGGCATGTTGAGGAGACCCAGTACTTC.

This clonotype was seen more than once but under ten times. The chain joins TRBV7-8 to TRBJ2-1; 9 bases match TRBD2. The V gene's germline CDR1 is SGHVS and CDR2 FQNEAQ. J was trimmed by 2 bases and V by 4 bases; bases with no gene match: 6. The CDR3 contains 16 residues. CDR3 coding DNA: TGTGCCAGCAGCTCCCTCTCTAGCGGGACCTACAATGAGCAGTTCTTC. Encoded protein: CASSSLSSGTYNEQFF.

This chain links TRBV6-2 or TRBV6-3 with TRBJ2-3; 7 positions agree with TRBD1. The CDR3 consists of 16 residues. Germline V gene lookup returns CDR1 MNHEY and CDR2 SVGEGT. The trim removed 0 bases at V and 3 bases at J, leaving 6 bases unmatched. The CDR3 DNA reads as TGTGCCAGCAGTTACTCGAAGGGGGCCGGGACAGATACGCAGTATTTT. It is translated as CASSYSKGAGTDTQYF.

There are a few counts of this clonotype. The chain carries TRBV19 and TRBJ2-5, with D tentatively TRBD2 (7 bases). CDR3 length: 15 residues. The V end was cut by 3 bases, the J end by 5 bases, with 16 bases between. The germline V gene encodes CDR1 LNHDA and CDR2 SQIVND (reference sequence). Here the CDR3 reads CASSMGHGGRETQYF. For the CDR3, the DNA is TGTGCCAGTAGTATGGGGCACGGGGGGCGGGAGACCCAGTACTTC. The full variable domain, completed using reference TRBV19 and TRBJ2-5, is DGGITQSPKYLFRKEGQNVTLSCEQNLNHDAMYWYRQDPGQGLRLIYYSQIVNDFQKGDIAEGYSVSREKKESFPLTVTSAQKNPTAFYLCASSMGHGGRETQYFGPGTRLLVL.

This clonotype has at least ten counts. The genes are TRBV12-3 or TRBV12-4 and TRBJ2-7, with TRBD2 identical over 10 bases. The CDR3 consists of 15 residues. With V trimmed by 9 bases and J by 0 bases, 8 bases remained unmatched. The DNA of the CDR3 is TGTGCCAGTGGCACAGGACTAGCGGCCTCCTACGAGCAGTACTTC. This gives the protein CASGTGLAASYEQYF.

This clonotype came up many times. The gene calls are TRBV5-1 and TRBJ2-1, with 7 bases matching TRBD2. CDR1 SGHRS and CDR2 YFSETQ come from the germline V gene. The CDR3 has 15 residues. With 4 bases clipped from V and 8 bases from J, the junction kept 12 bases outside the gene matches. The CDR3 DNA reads TGCGCCAGCAGCCTAAGCGGGGTTTTTGGATATGAGCAGTTCTTC. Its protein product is CASSLSGVFGYEQFF.

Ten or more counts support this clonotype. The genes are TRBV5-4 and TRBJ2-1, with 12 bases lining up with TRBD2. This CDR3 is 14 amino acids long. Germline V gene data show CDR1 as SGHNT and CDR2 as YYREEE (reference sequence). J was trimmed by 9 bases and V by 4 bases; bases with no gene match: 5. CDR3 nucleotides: TGTGCCAGCAGCCTGGAACTAGCGGGAGGTGAGCAGTTCTTC. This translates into CASSLELAGGEQFF.

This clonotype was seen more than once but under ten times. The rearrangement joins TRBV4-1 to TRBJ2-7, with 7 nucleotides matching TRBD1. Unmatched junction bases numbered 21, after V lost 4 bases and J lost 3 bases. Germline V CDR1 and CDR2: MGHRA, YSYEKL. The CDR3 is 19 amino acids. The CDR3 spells CASSLTLHPGNRGSYEQYF. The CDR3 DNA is TGCGCCAGCAGCCTTACTCTACACCCTGGAAACAGGGGAAGCTACGAGCAGTACTTC.

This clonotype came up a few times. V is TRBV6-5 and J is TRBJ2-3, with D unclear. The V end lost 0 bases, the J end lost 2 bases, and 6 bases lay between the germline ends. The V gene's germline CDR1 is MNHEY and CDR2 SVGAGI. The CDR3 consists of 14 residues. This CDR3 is CASSYSFTTDTQYF. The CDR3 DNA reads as TGTGCCAGCAGTTACTCATTCACCACAGATACGCAGTATTTT.